This TCR beta chain was identified in a study of blood T cell repertoires in COVID-19. The wider study: Specimens from acute and convalescent COVID-19 originated in the United States, Italy and Spain. T cells, B-cell-depleted T cells, or PBMCs supplied cDNA or gDNA.

The repertoire was sequenced with immunoSEQ multiplex PCR; TCRdb's copy has only in-frame clones and lacks some. Of about 220,000 clones listed, around 82% were seen once; the top ten hold 3% to 3.5%. This CDR3 comprises 13 residues. V lost 3 bases to trimming and J lost 5 bases, with 10 bases between them. CDR1 is LNHDA and CDR2 is SQIVND in the germline V gene (reference sequence). This clone appeared a single time. This chain links TRBV19 with TRBJ1-1; TRBD1 is a possible D gene (5 bases). The sample taken for sequencing was peripheral blood. The receptor was isolated from a woman aged 25 to 39 who had recovered from COVID-19. CDR3 sequence (DNA): TGTGCCAGTAGTATCGGCAGGGAAACTGAAGCTTTCTTT. It translates to CASSIGRETEAFF.